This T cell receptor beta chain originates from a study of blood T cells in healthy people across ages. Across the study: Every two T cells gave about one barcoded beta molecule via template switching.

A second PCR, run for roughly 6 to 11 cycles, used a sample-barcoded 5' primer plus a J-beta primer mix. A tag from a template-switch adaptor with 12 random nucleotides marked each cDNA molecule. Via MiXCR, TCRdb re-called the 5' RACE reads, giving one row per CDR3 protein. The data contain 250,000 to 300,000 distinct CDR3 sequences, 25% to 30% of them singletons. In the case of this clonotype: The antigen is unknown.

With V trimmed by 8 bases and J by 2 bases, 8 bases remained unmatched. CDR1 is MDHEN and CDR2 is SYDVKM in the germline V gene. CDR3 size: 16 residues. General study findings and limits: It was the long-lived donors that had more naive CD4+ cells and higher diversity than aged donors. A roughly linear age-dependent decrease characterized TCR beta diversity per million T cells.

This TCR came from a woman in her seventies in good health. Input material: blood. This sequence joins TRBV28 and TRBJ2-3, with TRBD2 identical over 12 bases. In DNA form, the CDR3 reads TGTGCCAGCGCCACGCCTAGCGGGGGGGTCACAGATACGCAGTATTTT. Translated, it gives CASATPSGGVTDTQYF.